Following are 26 T cell receptor beta chains from one sample sequenced in a study of glioma-infiltrating T cells after dendritic cell vaccination. Produced via immunoSEQ multiplex PCR; TCRdb's table is partial and in-frame only. Altogether under 130,000 clones are present, more than 80% being singletons, with the ten largest covering approximately 12%. The source was blood, collected before dendritic cell vaccination. The source of these receptors is a human donor with glioblastoma.

V gene TRBV30 combines with J gene TRBJ2-6; 7 bases map to TRBD1. The CDR3 totals 16 residues. The V gene's germline CDR1 is GTSNPN and CDR2 SVGIG (reference sequence). With 1 base clipped from V and 4 bases from J, the junction kept 7 bases outside the gene matches. CDR3 region: CAWSGTGLSGANVLTF. CDR3 sequence (DNA): TGTGCCTGGAGTGGGACAGGTTTGTCGGGGGCCAACGTCCTGACTTTC.

This chain joins TRBV11-3 and TRBJ2-7; 9 bases map to TRBD2. Per the germline V gene, CDR1 is SGHNT and CDR2 is YENEEA. The CDR3 extends over 17 amino acids. J lost 3 bases, V lost 0 bases, and 9 bases had no gene match. The CDR3, as DNA: TGTGCCAGCAGCTTAGACCAAACCTCTAGCGGGGACTACGAGCAGTACTTC. This sequence encodes CASSLDQTSSGDYEQYF. Full variable domain (rest looked up from reference TRBV11-3 and TRBJ2-7): EAGVVQSPRYKIIEKKQPVAFWCNPISGHNTLYWYLQNLGQGPELLIRYENEEAVDDSQLPKDRFSAERLKGVDSTLKIQPAELGDSAVYLCASSLDQTSSGDYEQYFGPGTRLTVT.

This chain joins TRBV5-6 and TRBJ2-2; weak D call: TRBD1 (6 bases). Germline V gives CDR1 SGHDT, CDR2 YYEEEE. V lost 4 bases and J lost 3, with 13 bases in between. CDR3 size: 15 residues. The CDR3 DNA reads as TGTGCCAGCAGCGGCCAGACAGGTGACACCGGGGAGCTGTTTTTT. This sequence encodes CASSGQTGDTGELFF.

The gene calls are TRBV9 and TRBJ2-3; 10 positions match TRBD2. The V gene's germline CDR1 is SGDLS and CDR2 YYNGEE. The J segment lost 11 bases and the V segment lost 4 bases, leaving 19 bases of the junction unmatched. This CDR3 region has 17 residues. CDR3 amino acids: CASSHQTSGSPFFLQYF. CDR3 DNA: TGTGCCAGCAGCCACCAGACTAGCGGGTCCCCTTTTTTTTTGCAGTATTTT.

V usage is TRBV7-2 and J usage is TRBJ1-5; D call uncertain. Trimming left V 5 bases short and J 5 bases short, with 10 bases between. This CDR3 region has 13 residues. Germline V gene data show CDR1 as SGHTA and CDR2 as FQGNSA. CDR3 DNA sequence: TGTGCCAGCAGCGTGATACAAGATCAGCCCCAGCATTTT. Translation: CASSVIQDQPQHF. The full variable domain, its missing parts supplied by reference TRBV7-2 and TRBJ1-5, is GAGVSQSPSNKVTEKGKDVELRCDPISGHTALYWYRQSLGQGLEFLIYFQGNSAPDKSGLPSDRFSAERTGGSVSTLTIQRTQQEDSAVYLCASSVIQDQPQHFGDGTRLSIL.

J is TRBJ2-1 and V is TRBV11-2; 10 bases agree with TRBD2. Germline V lookup: CDR1 SGHAT, CDR2 FQNNGV. CDR3 length equals 16 residues. V shed 5 bases, J shed 0 bases, and the junction held 4 bases outside the gene matches. The CDR3 DNA sequence: TGTGCCAGCAGCGTAGGACTAGCGGACTCCTACAATGAGCAGTTCTTC. It specifies CASSVGLADSYNEQFF.

The chain couples TRBV30 to TRBJ2-5, with a weak D call TRBD1 (5 bases). This CDR3 is 14 amino acids long. Germline CDR1 reads GTSNPN; CDR2 reads SVGIG (reference sequence). V was cut by 0 bases and J by 1 base, with 9 bases left in between. In DNA, the CDR3 is TGTGCCTGGAGTGTAAGGGGTACCCAAGAGACCCAGTACTTC. Residues: CAWSVRGTQETQYF.

V is TRBV5-1 and J is TRBJ1-5; no definite D call. CDR1 is SGHRS and CDR2 is YFSETQ in the germline V gene. Trimming pared 3 bases from V and 1 base from J, leaving 11 bases between. The CDR3 has 15 residues. The DNA of the CDR3 is TGCGCCAGCAGCTGGGGAGGACTGAGCAATCAGCCCCAGCATTTT. Its protein product is CASSWGGLSNQPQHF. The full variable domain, in which reference TRBV5-1 and TRBJ1-5 provide the parts outside the CDR3, is KAGVTQTPRYLIKTRGQQVTLSCSPISGHRSVSWYQQTPGQGLQFLFEYFSETQRNKGNFPGRFSGRQFSNSRSEMNVSTLELGDSALYLCASSWGGLSNQPQHFGDGTRLSIL.

The J gene is TRBJ1-5, the V gene TRBV2; D is ambiguous. In germline, CDR1 is SNHLY, CDR2 FYNNEI. Trimming removed 8 bases at V and 10 bases at J, with 15 bases between. CDR3 length: 12 residues. The DNA of the CDR3 is TGTGCCAGCCGATTGGATGCGGCTCCCCAGCATTTT. It encodes CASRLDAAPQHF.

This clone occurred many times. The chain links TRBV5-5 to TRBJ2-7; the D gene is possibly TRBD1 (6 bases). The CDR3 spans 12 residues. The V end was cut by 10 bases, the J end by 2 bases, with 13 bases between. Looked up from germline, CDR1 is SGHKS and CDR2 is YYEKEE (reference sequence). CDR3 region: CAELQGPYEQYF. DNA of the CDR3: TGTGCCGAACTACAGGGCCCCTACGAGCAGTACTTC.

The chain joins TRBV5-6 to TRBJ1-2; D not resolved. The CDR3 loop spans 11 amino acids. V lost 0 bases to trimming and J lost 14 bases, with 11 bases between them. CDR1 SGHDT and CDR2 YYEEEE come from the germline V gene. The DNA for the CDR3 is TGTGCCAGCAGCTTGGAGTCCATCGCGACCTTC. This sequence encodes CASSLESIATF. The full variable domain, rest sourced from reference TRBV5-6 and TRBJ1-2, is DAGVTQSPTHLIKTRGQQVTLRCSPKSGHDTVSWYQQALGQGPQFIFQYYEEEERQRGNFPDRFSGHQFPNYSSELNVNALLLGDSALYLCASSLESIATFGSGTRLTVV.

The chain combines TRBV6-5 with TRBJ2-6; perhaps TRBD2 as D (6 bases). Trimming left V 6 bases short and J 10 bases short, with 13 bases between. The CDR3 spans 13 residues. Germline V gene lookup returns CDR1 MNHEY and CDR2 SVGAGI. The CDR3 here is CASRGGRSNVLTF. The CDR3 DNA reads TGTGCCAGCAGGGGGGGAAGGTCGAACGTCCTGACTTTC.

This chain links TRBV11-3 with TRBJ2-5, with D perhaps TRBD1 (7 bases). The V end lost 3 bases, the J end lost 0 bases, and 11 bases lay between the germline ends. Per the germline V gene, CDR1 is SGHNT and CDR2 is YENEEA. The CDR3 extends over 15 amino acids. The DNA for the CDR3 is TGTGCCAGCAGCTTTACAGGGGAGGACCAAGAGACCCAGTACTTC. It translates to CASSFTGEDQETQYF.

The rearrangement joins TRBV4-2 to TRBJ2-5, with 10 bases fitting TRBD2. This CDR3 region has 15 residues. Germline CDR1 reads LGHNA; CDR2 reads YNFKEQ. V lost 4 bases, J lost 4 bases, and 6 bases stayed unmatched. In nucleotides, the CDR3 is TGTGCCAGCAGCCTGAATAGCGGGGGGAGAGAGACCCAGTACTTC. Amino acids: CASSLNSGGRETQYF.

The chain has TRBV30 and TRBJ1-2; 8 bases line up with TRBD1. The CDR3 covers 13 residues. CDR1 is GTSNPN, CDR2 SVGIG, per germline (reference sequence). Losses at the gene ends were 6 bases for V and 4 bases for J; bases not matched to a gene: 7. The CDR3 here is CACWTGFGYGYTF. CDR3 coding DNA: TGTGCCTGTTGGACAGGGTTTGGCTATGGCTACACCTTC.

The V call is TRBV6-1, the J call TRBJ2-3; unclear D gene. CDR1 MNHNS and CDR2 SASEGT come from the germline V gene. The V end was cut by 5 bases, the J end by 5 bases, with 14 bases between. The CDR3 has 14 residues. The CDR3 loop is CASSTNLLGDTQYF. DNA of the CDR3: TGTGCCAGCAGTACTAATCTGTTAGGAGATACGCAGTATTTT.

In DNA, the CDR3 is TGTGCCAGTAGTGAAACAGGGGCGGCTAACTATGGCTACACCTTC. Translated, it gives CASSETGAANYGYTF. This sequence joins TRBV19 and TRBJ1-2, with 7 bases fitting TRBD1. Germline lookup yields CDR1 LNHDA and CDR2 SQIVND (reference sequence). This CDR3 spans 15 amino acids. The ends lost 5 bases at V and 0 bases at J; junction bases unmatched: 6.

This chain connects TRBV27 to TRBJ1-4; D not resolved. CDR3 size: 16 residues. The germline V gene has CDR1 MNHEY and CDR2 SMNVEV (reference sequence). The V gene lost 3 bases and the J gene lost 5 bases, with 16 bases spanning the gap. CDR3 nucleotides: TGTGCCAGCAGTTTCTCCCGATGGGGAGAAAATGAAAAACTGTTTTTT. Amino acid sequence: CASSFSRWGENEKLFF.

The rearrangement joins TRBV6-6 to TRBJ1-5; D gene uncertain. Trimming stripped 0 bases from V and 7 bases from J, with 13 bases between. Germline V gives CDR1 MNHNY, CDR2 SVGAGI (reference sequence). This CDR3 contains 15 residues. CDR3 protein: CASSYSASRGQPQHF. In DNA form, the CDR3 reads TGTGCCAGCAGTTACTCGGCCTCACGAGGACAGCCCCAGCATTTT.

The chain carries TRBV5-4 and TRBJ2-5; D possibly corresponds to TRBD1 (6 bases). The last part of the DNA fits TRBJ2-7 better; the J call may be wrong. The germline V gene encodes CDR1 SGHNT and CDR2 YYREEE (reference sequence). The CDR3 consists of 14 residues. The CDR3 sequence: CASSLDRVSYEQYF. Here the CDR3 DNA reads TGTGCCAGCAGCTTGGACAGGGTGTCCTACGAGCAGTACTTC.

V usage is TRBV5-8 and J usage is TRBJ1-1, with D uncertain. CDR3 length: 13 residues. V was trimmed by 4 bases and J by 8 bases, leaving 15 bases between them. CDR1 is SGHTS and CDR2 is YDEGEE in the germline V gene. The DNA for the CDR3 is TGTGCCAGCAGCCCGAATTTTCGAGGGGAAGCTTTCTTT. Translating it yields CASSPNFRGEAFF.

This chain uses TRBV2 with TRBJ2-3; D uncertain. The V and J ends lost 6 bases and 6 bases respectively, with 10 bases between them. The CDR3 is made up of 12 amino acids. Germline lookup yields CDR1 SNHLY and CDR2 FYNNEI. The CDR3 here is CASSRESDTQYF. CDR3 nucleotides: TGTGCCAGCAGCCGAGAATCGGATACGCAGTATTTT.

The V call is TRBV19, the J call TRBJ2-3; 13 bases fit TRBD2. The CDR3 spans 14 residues. Germline loops: CDR1 LNHDA, CDR2 SQIVND (reference sequence). J was trimmed by 1 base and V by 8 bases; bases with no gene match: 0. CDR3: CASGTSGGTDTQYF. CDR3 nucleotide sequence: TGTGCCAGTGGGACTAGCGGGGGCACAGATACGCAGTATTTT. The whole variable domain, remainder taken from reference TRBV19 and TRBJ2-3, is DGGITQSPKYLFRKEGQNVTLSCEQNLNHDAMYWYRQDPGQGLRLIYYSQIVNDFQKGDIAEGYSVSREKKESFPLTVTSAQKNPTAFYLCASGTSGGTDTQYFGPGTRLTVL.

This clone has more than one count but fewer than ten. The CDR3 nucleotides read TGCGCCAGCAGCCCGACACCAGACAGGGCAAATTCACCCCTCCACTTT. Translation gives CASSPTPDRANSPLHF. The V call is TRBV4-1, the J call TRBJ1-6; TRBD1 aligns across 7 bases. The CDR3 consists of 16 residues. With V trimmed by 4 bases and J by 7 bases, 10 bases remained unmatched. Germline loops: CDR1 MGHRA, CDR2 YSYEKL.

The chain is built from TRBV9 and TRBJ1-1; 11 bases align to TRBD1. Trimming removed 3 bases from V and 11 bases from J; junction bases left unmatched: 6. This CDR3 has 13 residues. Germline lookup yields CDR1 SGDLS and CDR2 YYNGEE. The CDR3 DNA sequence: TGTGCCAGCAGCGATGGGACAGGGGGTCACGCTTTCTTT. Residues: CASSDGTGGHAFF.

J is TRBJ2-7 and V is TRBV4-3, with no clear D. Trimming stripped 0 bases from V and 6 bases from J, with 9 bases between. The CDR3 is 13 amino acids. Per the germline V gene, CDR1 is LGHNA and CDR2 is YSLEER. The CDR3 spells CASSQDPVSEQYF. In nucleotides, the CDR3 is TGCGCCAGCAGCCAAGATCCGGTGAGCGAGCAGTACTTC.